This T cell receptor beta chain is from a study of vaccination and CD4 T cells after COVID-19. Treatment in this sample: approximately 9-day PBMC culture with coronavirus spike peptide pools or control peptides (ViraFEST assay). A half-volume replacement of the medium with fresh IL-2 medium was performed on days 3 and 7. Concerning this clonotype itself: As yet, its antigen is unknown.

Trimming took 6 bases from V and 1 from J, leaving 9 bases between them. Per germline, CDR1 SNHLY and CDR2 FYNNEI. The CDR3 is 13 residues long. Sequenced with the Oncomine TCR Beta short-read assay was DNA taken from cultured CD4+ T cells. MiXCR was run by TCRdb on the PCR reads, yielding one entry per CDR3 protein. Among more than 15,000 distinct CDR3 sequences listed, around 50% were seen once. The receptor was derived from a human donor who had recovered from COVID-19. The sequencing sample was made of CD4+ T cells from blood, cultured in vitro. The V gene is TRBV2, the J gene TRBJ1-2; D gene uncertain. CDR3 amino acids: CASRAEVNYGYTF. As DNA, the CDR3 is TGTGCCAGCAGGGCAGAAGTTAACTATGGCTACACCTTC. Full variable domain (missing parts from reference TRBV2 and TRBJ1-2): EPEVTQTPSHQVTQMGQEVILRCVPISNHLYFYWYRQILGQKVEFLVSFYNNEISEKSEIFDDQFSVERPDGSNFTLKIRSTKLEDSAMYFCASRAEVNYGYTFGSGTRLTVV.